Listed below are T cell receptor beta chains from one sample, sequenced in a study of beta chain features in type 1 diabetes. Clones were read by immunoSEQ multiplex PCR, and TCRdb kept only the in-frame ones, dropping some. The table shows roughly 170,000 clones, with 10% to 15% occurring only once. Material: central memory CD4+ T cells from blood. The receptors shown here come from a woman under 30 in good health. The CDR3 runs from the conserved cysteine through the conserved F or W. Each record gives: D gene, J gene, clone size, V gene, CDR3 protein, CDR3 DNA. The D gene is left open where the match is weak. Part of the rows lack a size; the others show once, few, many or a class for expanded clones.

>.|TRBJ1-5|few|TRBV30
CAWSVGLKNQPQHF
TGTGCCTGGAGTGTAGGACTGAAGAATCAGCCCCAGCATTTT
>TRBD2|TRBJ2-7|.|TRBV9
CASSAGLAEYEQYF
TGTGCCAGCAGCGCGGGACTAGCAGAGTACGAGCAGTACTTC
>.|TRBJ1-5|few|TRBV28
CASIREGNQPQHF
TGTGCCAGCATCAGGGAGGGCAATCAGCCCCAGCATTTT
>TRBD1|TRBJ1-2|few|TRBV7-9
CASSSNRGDDYGYTF
TGTGCCAGCAGCTCAAACAGGGGTGATGACTATGGCTACACCTTC
>TRBD1|TRBJ2-7|few|TRBV4-3
CASSQGGQGTYEQYF
TGCGCCAGCAGCCAAGGGGGACAGGGTACCTACGAGCAGTACTTC
>TRBD1|TRBJ2-7|few|TRBV6-6
CASTDRGTGGHEQYF
TGTGCCAGCACCGACCGTGGGACAGGAGGCCACGAGCAGTACTTC
>.|TRBJ1-2|.|TRBV30
CAWTPGTGVGYTF
TGTGCCTGGACCCCGGGTACGGGTGTAGGCTACACCTTC
>.|TRBJ2-2|.|TRBV9
CASSVVVSWSTGELFF
TGTGCCAGCAGCGTAGTGGTGTCCTGGAGCACCGGGGAGCTGTTTTTT
>.|TRBJ2-5|.|TRBV29-1
CSVDRTQETQYF
TGCAGCGTTGATAGGACTCAAGAGACCCAGTACTTC
>TRBD1|TRBJ1-5|few|TRBV5-4
CASSPDRGRPQHF
TGTGCCAGCAGTCCAGACAGGGGGCGACCCCAGCATTTT
>.|TRBJ2-5|.|TRBV29-1
CSVGNGPGVFGETQYF
TGCAGCGTTGGGAACGGGCCCGGGGTTTTTGGTGAGACCCAGTACTTC
>.|TRBJ1-5|few|TRBV30
CAWSRVESGNQPQHF
TGTGCCTGGAGTCGGGTCGAATCGGGCAATCAGCCCCAGCATTTT
>.|TRBJ1-1|.|TRBV9
CASSPTGGDNTEAFF
TGTGCCAGCAGCCCCACCGGGGGAGATAACACTGAAGCTTTCTTT
>TRBD2|TRBJ2-7|few|TRBV7-2
CASSLGLGASGYYEQYF
TGTGCCAGCAGCTTAGGACTCGGGGCTAGCGGATACTACGAGCAGTACTTC
>.|TRBJ2-5|few|TRBV7-7
CASSLSPGQETQYF
TGTGCTAGCAGCTTATCTCCCGGGCAAGAGACCCAGTACTTC
>TRBD2|TRBJ2-5|few|TRBV5-1
CASSLARGEMETQYF
TGCGCCAGCAGCTTGGCCCGGGGGGAGATGGAGACCCAGTACTTC
>.|TRBJ2-4|few|TRBV28
CASSRTKTNIQYF
TGTGCCAGCAGCCGGACTAAAACCAACATTCAGTACTTC
>.|TRBJ2-7|few|TRBV2
CASSEPLASRSYEQYF
TGTGCCAGCAGTGAACCTCTAGCTTCCCGCTCCTACGAGCAGTACTTC
>TRBD1|TRBJ1-5|few|TRBV7-9
CATGDRLSGAQHF
TGTGCCACCGGGGACAGGCTCTCCGGGGCCCAGCATTTT
>TRBD1|TRBJ2-2|many|TRBV5-4
CASSFQGARTGELFF
TGTGCCAGCAGCTTTCAGGGGGCGAGGACCGGGGAGCTGTTTTTT
>.|TRBJ1-1|.|TRBV5-4
CASSLGGRTGGTEAFF
TGTGCCAGCAGCTTGGGGGGACGGACGGGGGGCACTGAAGCTTTCTTT
>TRBD2|TRBJ2-3|few|TRBV7-9
CASSGTSGRSTDTQYF
TGTGCCAGCAGCGGGACTAGCGGGAGAAGCACAGATACGCAGTATTTT
>.|TRBJ2-5|.|TRBV2
CASSALDWYQETQYF
TGTGCCAGCAGTGCTCTAGACTGGTACCAAGAGACCCAGTACTTC
>TRBD2|TRBJ2-5|.|TRBV9
CASSVGIAGGGETQYF
TGTGCCAGCAGCGTGGGGATAGCGGGAGGGGGGGAGACCCAGTACTTC
>TRBD1|TRBJ2-5|.|TRBV9
CASTRTGVAETQYF
TGTGCCAGCACTCGTACAGGGGTTGCGGAGACCCAGTACTTC
>TRBD1|TRBJ1-1|.|TRBV6-5
CASSSDRVGREAFF
TGTGCCAGCAGTTCAGACAGGGTCGGAAGGGAAGCTTTCTTT